The rows below give T cell receptor beta chains drawn from one sample of a study of cytomegalovirus exposure and HLA in healthy donors. Here immunoSEQ multiplex PCR was the method, and the copy in TCRdb shows in-frame clones only, minus some. This repertoire shows about 160,000 clones, 70% to 90% found once; its top ten account for more than 0.7%. Sequencing was performed on PBMCs. Receptors originate from a woman aged 30 to 39 in good health and CMV-seronegative. Each CDR3 is given with its conserved first and last residue. Fields, in order: V gene, D gene, J gene, clone size, CDR3 protein, CDR3 DNA. The D gene is left open where the match is weak. Clone size is given for some rows only: seen once, a few or many times, or a class if the clone is expanded.

V: TRBV28; D: -; J: TRBJ1-2; size: few; CDR3: CASSLEGLGYTF; DNA: TGTGCCAGCAGTTTAGAGGGTCTTGGCTACACCTTC
V: TRBV9; D: TRBD1; J: TRBJ2-1; size: -; CDR3: CASSILPGQGVNEQFF; DNA: TGTGCCAGCAGCATCCTACCGGGACAGGGTGTGAATGAGCAGTTCTTC
V: TRBV5-1; D: -; J: TRBJ2-2; size: -; CDR3: CASSLTGVDTGELFF; DNA: TGCGCCAGCAGCTTGACGGGGGTCGACACCGGGGAGCTGTTTTTT
V: TRBV27; D: TRBD1; J: TRBJ2-3; size: -; CDR3: CASSPGTGEVDTQYF; DNA: TGTGCCAGCAGTCCAGGGACAGGGGAGGTAGATACGCAGTATTTT
V: TRBV5-1; D: TRBD2; J: TRBJ2-7; size: -; CDR3: CASRREGIYEQYF; DNA: TGCGCCAGCAGGCGGGAGGGGATCTACGAGCAGTACTTC
V: TRBV19; D: -; J: TRBJ2-5; size: -; CDR3: CASSSRRYQETQYF; DNA: TGTGCCAGTAGTTCTCGGCGGTACCAAGAGACCCAGTACTTC
V: TRBV30; D: -; J: TRBJ2-2; size: -; CDR3: CAWRIWAGANTGELFF; DNA: TGTGCCTGGAGAATTTGGGCAGGGGCGAACACCGGGGAGCTGTTTTTT
V: TRBV7-9; D: TRBD1; J: TRBJ2-2; size: -; CDR3: CASSRATGTGANTGELFF; DNA: TGTGCCAGCAGCCGGGCGACAGGGACAGGGGCGAACACCGGGGAGCTGTTTTTT
V: TRBV11-2; D: -; J: TRBJ1-4; size: -; CDR3: CASSTPDSTNEKLFF; DNA: TGTGCCAGCAGCACCCCCGACAGTACTAATGAAAAACTGTTTTTT
V: TRBV5-4; D: -; J: TRBJ1-6; size: -; CDR3: CASSLGGVLSPLHF; DNA: TGTGCCAGCAGCTTGGGGGGGGTTCTTTCACCCCTCCACTTT
V: TRBV5-3; D: TRBD1; J: TRBJ1-1; size: -; CDR3: CARSGGQGSRAMNTEAFF; DNA: TGTGCCAGAAGCGGAGGACAGGGGAGTCGGGCGATGAACACTGAAGCTTTCTTT
V: TRBV2; D: TRBD1; J: TRBJ2-7; size: -; CDR3: CASGTGVGYEQYF; DNA: TGTGCCAGCGGAACAGGGGTCGGCTACGAGCAGTACTTC
V: TRBV28; D: -; J: TRBJ2-7; size: -; CDR3: CASSLNRGLLYEQYF; DNA: TGTGCCAGCAGTTTAAACAGGGGACTCCTCTACGAGCAGTACTTC
V: TRBV6-5; D: TRBD1; J: TRBJ1-1; size: -; CDR3: CASSYESGGRTEAFF; DNA: TGTGCCAGCAGTTATGAGTCAGGGGGCCGAACTGAAGCTTTCTTT
V: TRBV27; D: -; J: TRBJ1-1; size: -; CDR3: CASSLQAIVNTEAFF; DNA: TGTGCCAGCAGTTTGCAGGCCATCGTCAACACTGAAGCTTTCTTT
V: TRBV10-1; D: -; J: TRBJ2-1; size: -; CDR3: CASSAGVAVKDNEQFF; DNA: TGCGCCAGCAGTGCCGGGGTAGCGGTGAAAGACAATGAGCAGTTCTTC
V: TRBV18; D: -; J: TRBJ1-5; size: -; CDR3: CASSPLSSQPQHF; DNA: TGTGCCAGCTCACCACTTTCCAGTCAGCCCCAGCATTTT
V: TRBV7-3; D: -; J: TRBJ1-1; size: -; CDR3: CASSQGGNTEAFF; DNA: TGTGCCAGCAGCCAGGGAGGGAACACTGAAGCTTTCTTT
V: TRBV7-6; D: TRBD1; J: TRBJ1-3; size: few; CDR3: CASSLRTGLNSGNTIYF; DNA: TGTGCCAGCAGCTTAAGGACAGGGTTGAATTCTGGAAACACCATATATTTT
V: TRBV6-5; D: TRBD1; J: TRBJ2-1; size: -; CDR3: CASSSRQGSNEQFF; DNA: TGTGCCAGCAGTTCACGACAGGGGTCCAATGAGCAGTTCTTC
V: TRBV27; D: -; J: TRBJ2-7; size: -; CDR3: CASSTRGYEQYF; DNA: TGTGCCAGCAGTACCAGGGGTTACGAGCAGTACTTC
V: TRBV28; D: -; J: TRBJ2-5; size: -; CDR3: CASSSGIPQETQYF; DNA: TGTGCCAGCAGTTCCGGGATCCCCCAAGAGACCCAGTACTTC
V: TRBV2; D: -; J: TRBJ1-4; size: few; CDR3: CANTGINEKLFF; DNA: TGTGCCAACACAGGGATAAATGAAAAACTGTTTTTT
V: TRBV11-2; D: -; J: TRBJ1-5; size: -; CDR3: CASSLGRDQPQHF; DNA: TGTGCCAGCAGCTTAGGAAGAGATCAGCCCCAGCATTTT
V: TRBV4-3; D: -; J: TRBJ1-5; size: once; CDR3: CASSLHLGAGRPQPQHF; DNA: TGCGCCAGCAGCCTTCACCTCGGGGCAGGGAGGCCTCAGCCCCAGCATTTT
V: TRBV9; D: TRBD1; J: TRBJ1-1; size: few; CDR3: CASSAAQGRRNTEAFF; DNA: TGTGCCAGCAGCGCCGCACAGGGGAGAAGGAACACTGAAGCTTTCTTT
V: TRBV7-2; D: TRBD2; J: TRBJ2-3; size: -; CDR3: CASSLPGGGDTQYF; DNA: TGTGCCAGCAGCCTCCCCGGGGGGGGAGATACGCAGTATTTT
V: TRBV2; D: -; J: TRBJ1-2; size: -; CDR3: CASYSRGYTF; DNA: TGTGCCAGCTACTCTCGGGGCTACACCTTC
V: TRBV19; D: TRBD1; J: TRBJ1-4; size: -; CDR3: CASSPPGQFNEKLFF; DNA: TGTGCCAGTAGTCCACCGGGACAGTTCAATGAAAAACTGTTTTTT
V: TRBV18; D: TRBD1; J: TRBJ1-5; size: few; CDR3: CASSPQGASNQPQHF; DNA: TGTGCCAGCTCACCACAGGGGGCTAGCAATCAGCCCCAGCATTTT
V: TRBV4-1; D: TRBD2; J: TRBJ2-7; size: -; CDR3: CASSWREFSHEQYF; DNA: TGCGCCAGCAGTTGGCGGGAGTTTTCGCACGAGCAGTACTTC
V: TRBV18; D: -; J: TRBJ1-1; size: once; CDR3: CASSPYIGDTEAFF; DNA: TGTGCCAGCTCACCCTATATCGGGGACACTGAAGCTTTCTTT
V: TRBV7-2; D: -; J: TRBJ2-1; size: -; CDR3: CASSLASGPYNEQFF; DNA: TGTGCCAGCAGCTTAGCCAGCGGACCCTACAATGAGCAGTTCTTC
V: TRBV11-2; D: TRBD2; J: TRBJ2-1; size: once; CDR3: CASRGDGGGRFF; DNA: TGTGCCAGCAGAGGGGATGGGGGAGGGCGGTTCTTC
V: TRBV19; D: TRBD2; J: TRBJ2-5; size: -; CDR3: CASSWGGTSGSREETQYF; DNA: TGTGCCAGTAGTTGGGGGGGGACTAGCGGGAGTCGTGAGGAGACCCAGTACTTC
V: TRBV9; D: -; J: TRBJ1-3; size: -; CDR3: CASTKGEISGNTIYF; DNA: TGTGCCAGCACCAAGGGGGAAATCTCTGGAAACACCATATATTTT
V: TRBV29-1; D: TRBD1; J: TRBJ2-2; size: -; CDR3: CSVAKTGAWTGELFF; DNA: TGCAGCGTTGCCAAGACAGGGGCATGGACCGGGGAGCTGTTTTTT
V: TRBV4-2; D: TRBD2; J: TRBJ2-4; size: -; CDR3: CASSHPTSGRRENIQYF; DNA: TGTGCCAGCAGCCACCCCACTAGCGGGAGGCGGGAAAACATTCAGTACTTC
V: TRBV7-5; D: -; J: TRBJ2-5; size: -; CDR3: CARSPSPGIRETQYF; DNA: TGTGCCAGAAGCCCCAGCCCAGGGATTCGGGAGACCCAGTACTTC
V: TRBV15; D: TRBD1; J: TRBJ2-2; size: -; CDR3: CATSRTNRGPNTGELFF; DNA: TGTGCCACCAGCAGGACCAACAGGGGGCCGAACACCGGGGAGCTGTTTTTT
V: TRBV11-2; D: -; J: TRBJ2-7; size: -; CDR3: CASSLVPDSPYEQYF; DNA: TGTGCCAGCAGCTTAGTTCCCGACAGTCCCTACGAGCAGTACTTC
V: TRBV11-2; D: -; J: TRBJ1-1; size: -; CDR3: CASSSQLQRNTEAFF; DNA: TGTGCCAGCAGCTCGCAACTACAAAGGAACACTGAAGCTTTCTTT
V: TRBV4-1; D: TRBD1; J: TRBJ1-5; size: few; CDR3: CASSQDGPGQGYQPQHF; DNA: TGCGCCAGCAGCCAAGATGGGCCGGGACAGGGGTATCAGCCCCAGCATTTT
V: TRBV7-9; D: TRBD2; J: TRBJ2-7; size: -; CDR3: CASSSPSGIGASGPYEQYF; DNA: TGTGCCAGCAGCTCGCCTAGTGGGATCGGGGCTAGCGGGCCCTACGAGCAGTACTTC
V: TRBV25-1; D: -; J: TRBJ2-7; size: -; CDR3: CASSDYYEQYF; DNA: TGTGCCAGCAGTGACTACTACGAGCAGTACTTC
V: TRBV7-7; D: -; J: TRBJ1-4; size: -; CDR3: CASSRLQGTGEKLFF; DNA: TGTGCCAGCAGCCGACTACAGGGTACGGGTGAAAAACTGTTTTTT
V: TRBV4-1; D: -; J: TRBJ1-1; size: few; CDR3: CASSYRGGSNTEAFF; DNA: TGCGCCAGCAGCTACCGGGGGGGGAGCAACACTGAAGCTTTCTTT
V: TRBV27; D: TRBD2; J: TRBJ2-7; size: once; CDR3: CASSLGRAGAYEQYF; DNA: TGTGCCAGCAGTTTAGGGAGAGCGGGAGCCTACGAGCAGTACTTC
V: TRBV4-1; D: TRBD2; J: TRBJ2-5; size: -; CDR3: CASSQAPLGAGGIFKETQYF; DNA: TGCGCCAGCAGCCAAGCCCCTCTGGGAGCGGGAGGTATATTCAAAGAGACCCAGTACTTC
V: TRBV9; D: -; J: TRBJ1-2; size: -; CDR3: CASSGGGRDYGYTF; DNA: TGTGCCAGCAGCGGAGGGGGTCGGGACTATGGCTACACCTTC
V: TRBV5-1; D: -; J: TRBJ2-7; size: -; CDR3: CASSSGTPSYEQYF; DNA: TGCGCCAGCAGTTCCGGGACACCCTCCTACGAGCAGTACTTC
V: TRBV7-2; D: -; J: TRBJ2-5; size: -; CDR3: CASSLVGGLGETQYF; DNA: TGTGCCAGCAGCTTAGTGGGGGGATTAGGGGAGACCCAGTACTTC
V: TRBV18; D: -; J: TRBJ2-2; size: -; CDR3: CASSLKDSNTGELFF; DNA: TGTGCCAGCTCCCTAAAGGACTCGAACACCGGGGAGCTGTTTTTT
V: TRBV25-1; D: -; J: TRBJ2-1; size: -; CDR3: CASSEFSSVGGSEQFF; DNA: TGTGCCAGCAGTGAATTTAGTTCGGTTGGAGGGAGTGAGCAGTTCTTC